These 20 T cell receptor beta chains originate from one sample sequenced in a study of Graves' ophthalmopathy and Graves' hyperthyroidism. The sequenced template was RNA, covering the TCR beta CDR3 region. HTBI-primed first-round RT-PCR preceded second-round multiplex PCR. MiXCR was run by TCRdb on the multiplex PCR reads, yielding one entry per CDR3 protein. The sample shows around 470,000 distinct CDR3 sequences, around 14% of them seen only once. Input material: blood. The receptors shown here come from a woman in her 30s with Graves' ophthalmopathy.

There are many counts of this clonotype. J is TRBJ2-7 and V is TRBV6-2 or TRBV6-3, with 7 positions matching TRBD2. Germline V gives CDR1 MNHEY, CDR2 SVGEGT. The CDR3 length is 15 residues. The ends lost 2 bases at V and 9 bases at J; junction bases unmatched: 13. CDR3 loop: CASSYLTDSGEPQYF. CDR3 coding DNA: TGTGCCAGCAGTTACCTCACTGACAGCGGGGAACCGCAGTACTTC.

This clonotype was counted only a few times. The rearrangement links TRBV27 to TRBJ2-7; 7 bases align to TRBD1. Germline CDR1 reads MNHEY; CDR2 reads SMNVEV (reference sequence). Trimming took 5 bases from V and 3 from J; bases not matched to a gene: 7. The CDR3 is 14 amino acids. In DNA form, the CDR3 reads TGTGCCAGCAGTCTACAGGGGTGGGGCTACGAGCAGTACTTC. As protein: CASSLQGWGYEQYF.

This clonotype was counted between two and nine times. The gene calls are TRBV11-3 and TRBJ2-4, with D tentatively TRBD1 (5 bases). Trimming removed 5 bases at V and 7 bases at J, with 15 bases between. The CDR3 has 14 residues. Per germline, CDR1 SGHNT and CDR2 YENEEA. CDR3 sequence reads: CASSPEGDNNIQYF. The CDR3, as DNA: TGTGCCAGCAGCCCGGAAGGGGATAATAACATTCAGTACTTC.

This clonotype was counted a few times. The genes are TRBV5-1 and TRBJ2-2, with 8 bases identical to TRBD1. The germline gives CDR1 SGHRS, CDR2 YFSETQ. The length of the CDR3 is 14 residues. With V trimmed by 4 bases and J by 6 bases, 5 bases remained unmatched. The CDR3 DNA reads as TGCGCCAGCAGCAGCACGACAGGGGCCGGGGAGCTGTTTTTT. Protein product: CASSSTTGAGELFF.

The table lists this clonotype with many counts. The rearrangement uses TRBV7-8 and TRBJ2-7; 7 bases match TRBD2. CDR3 size: 20 residues. The J segment lost 1 base and the V segment lost 1 base, leaving 19 bases of the junction unmatched. CDR1 and CDR2 from the germline V gene are SGHVS and FQNEAQ. The chain's CDR3 is CASSLGAGSRASGESYEQYF. DNA for the CDR3: TGTGCCAGCAGCTTAGGTGCAGGGAGTAGGGCTAGCGGTGAATCCTACGAGCAGTACTTC.

A few counts support this clonotype. The CDR3 ends on some other residue instead of the conserved phenylalanine or tryptophan, so this is likely a read error. This chain joins TRBV27 and TRBJ1-1; TRBD1 is a possible D gene (5 bases). Between the trimmed V and J ends, which lost 2 bases and 6 bases, there was a span of 10 bases. CDR1 and CDR2 (germline): MNHEY, SMNVEV (reference sequence). This CDR3 region has 13 residues. CDR3 in amino acids: CASSLKGEPEAFL. Written as DNA, the CDR3 is TGTGCCAGCAGTTTAAAAGGGGAGCCTGAAGCTTTCCTT.

This clonotype was detected ten times or more. The chain carries TRBV2 and TRBJ2-7; TRBD1 might be the D (6 bases). This CDR3 contains 12 residues. V lost 5 bases and J lost 4, with 9 bases in between. Germline V gene sequence: CDR1 SNHLY, CDR2 FYNNEI. As DNA, the CDR3 is TGTGCCAGCAGTACAGGGTTATACGAGCAGTACTTC. Translated, it gives CASSTGLYEQYF.

The chain uses TRBV20-1 and TRBJ2-7; 8 bases are a match to TRBD2. Trimming took 3 bases from V and 3 from J; bases not matched to a gene: 10. Germline V gives CDR1 DFQATT, CDR2 SNEGSKA (reference sequence). This CDR3 has 15 residues. CDR3 nucleotides: TGCAGTGCTAGCGGGGGGGCGGGACCGATCTACGAGCAGTACTTC. The encoded protein is CSASGGAGPIYEQYF.

This clonotype came up many times. The chain carries TRBV11-2 and TRBJ1-2, with a possible D match to TRBD1 (5 bases). Germline-derived CDR1 and CDR2 are SGHAT and FQNNGV. The CDR3 covers 13 residues. V lost 6 bases and J 4 bases, leaving 12 bases between the germline ends. CDR3 DNA: TGTGCCAGCAGTTTGGGGGGGGGCTATGGCTACACCTTC. It is translated as CASSLGGGYGYTF.

This clonotype has a count of ten or more. The chain carries TRBV19 and TRBJ1-5, with unresolved D. CDR3 length equals 13 residues. Germline assignment: CDR1 LNHDA and CDR2 SQIVND (reference sequence). The V end was cut by 3 bases, the J end by 7 bases, with 10 bases between. DNA of the CDR3: TGTGCCAGTAGTATTGGATGGTTGCAGCCCCAGCATTTT. Translating it yields CASSIGWLQPQHF.

This clonotype has ten or more counts. The chain is built from TRBV6-1 and TRBJ1-1; 10 bases map to TRBD1. Germline lookup yields CDR1 MNHNS and CDR2 SASEGT. V was clipped by 3 bases and J by 14 bases; unmatched bases: 6. The CDR3 extends over 12 amino acids. The CDR3 loop is CASSETGGDTFF. CDR3 coding DNA: TGTGCCAGCAGTGAGACAGGGGGCGATACGTTCTTT.

This clonotype was observed many times. The chain has TRBV12-3 or TRBV12-4 and TRBJ2-5; 9 positions agree with TRBD2. J was trimmed by 5 bases and V by 3 bases; bases with no gene match: 7. CDR3 length equals 15 residues. The CDR3 DNA reads as TGTGCCAGCAGTTTTGCTAGCGGGATCGAGGAGACCCAGTACTTC. Translation gives CASSFASGIEETQYF.

At least ten counts were recorded for this clonotype. This sequence joins TRBV6-5 and TRBJ1-2; D gene ambiguous. Germline CDR1 is MNHEY and CDR2 is SVGAGI. Trimming removed 7 bases at V and 4 bases at J, with 16 bases between. The CDR3 is 14 residues long. As DNA, the CDR3 is TGTGCCAGCACCCTAAAACAGAGGAGCTATGGCTACACCTTC. Translation gives CASTLKQRSYGYTF.

This clonotype was seen many times. This chain connects TRBV12-3 or TRBV12-4 to TRBJ2-7; the D call may be TRBD1 or TRBD2 (5 bases each). Trimming cost V 5 bases and J 4 bases, with 18 bases left between them. The CDR3 totals 15 residues. CDR3 in amino acids: CASSVGGGGEYEQYF. DNA of the CDR3: TGTGCCAGCAGTGTTGGGGGTGGTGGGGAATACGAGCAGTACTTC.

This clonotype was observed many times. The rearrangement joins TRBV18 to TRBJ1-2; 7 nucleotides match TRBD1. Germline assignment: CDR1 KGHSH and CDR2 LQKENI. The CDR3 covers 15 residues. V was clipped by 2 bases and J by 5 bases; unmatched bases: 8. The CDR3 reads CASSPGTERLYGYTF. As DNA, the CDR3 is TGTGCCAGCTCACCAGGGACAGAGAGATTATATGGCTACACCTTC. Using reference TRBV18 and TRBJ1-2 for the parts outside the CDR3, the full variable domain is NAGVMQNPRHLVRRRGQEARLRCSPMKGHSHVYWYRQLPEEGLKFMVYLQKENIIDESGMPKERFSAEFPKEGPSILRIQQVVRGDSAAYFCASSPGTERLYGYTFGSGTRLTVV.

In its sample, this clonotype was seen many times. The chain joins TRBV24-1 to TRBJ2-5; D unresolved. Germline loops: CDR1 KGHDR, CDR2 SFDVKD. The CDR3 runs to 13 residues. The V end was cut by 5 bases, the J end by 5 bases, with 11 bases between. The CDR3 protein is CATSGRAGETQYF. DNA of the CDR3: TGTGCCACCAGTGGCCGTGCAGGCGAGACCCAGTACTTC.

This clonotype was seen many times. The genes are TRBV7-8 and TRBJ1-1; 11 bases fit TRBD1. Germline CDR1 and CDR2: SGHVS and FQNEAQ. With V trimmed by 0 bases and J by 5 bases, 2 bases remained unmatched. The CDR3 has 15 residues. The CDR3 DNA follows: TGTGCCAGCAGCTTAGCAGGGACAGGGGGGACTGAAGCTTTCTTT. As protein: CASSLAGTGGTEAFF.

Many counts were recorded for this clonotype. The chain recombines TRBV12-3 or TRBV12-4 with TRBJ1-2; D unresolved. This CDR3 has 11 residues. Trimming left V 2 bases short and J 8 bases short, with 6 bases between. The CDR3 nucleotides are TGTGCCAGCAGTTTAAGAGGGGGCTACACCTTC. Translated, it gives CASSLRGGYTF.

The CDR3 reads CASSPRGWSSYEQYF. DNA of the CDR3: TGTGCCAGCAGTCCCCGCGGCTGGAGCTCCTACGAGCAGTACTTC. The V and J genes are TRBV27 and TRBJ2-7, with no clear D. Germline loops: CDR1 MNHEY, CDR2 SMNVEV (reference sequence). V lost 5 bases, J lost 0 bases, and 14 bases lay in between. This CDR3 has 15 residues.

This clonotype was seen at least ten times. At one boundary the junction diverges from the germline segment, which might be a read error. The chain has TRBV12-3 or TRBV12-4 and TRBJ2-2, with 8 bases aligning to TRBD1. The CDR3 extends over 18 amino acids. This CDR3 is CASSLFARTGLNAGELFF. The DNA for the CDR3 is TGTGCCAGCAGCCTCTTTGCTCGGACAGGGTTGAACGCCGGGGAGCTGTTTTTT.